Below are 27 T cell receptor beta chains sequenced from a single sample in a study of T cell changes during pregnancy in multiple sclerosis. Assay: immunoSEQ multiplex PCR; the TCRdb copy retains only in-frame clones and omits some. The sample lists 65,000 to 95,000 clones, around 93% seen once, with around 2.6% in the top ten. The sequenced sample was peripheral blood, obtained after pregnancy. Source of these receptors: a female donor in good health, enrolled as a control in a pregnancy study.

V is TRBV6-5 and J is TRBJ2-7, with D perhaps TRBD1 (6 bases). In germline, CDR1 is MNHEY, CDR2 SVGAGI. V lost 2 bases to trimming and J lost 5 bases, with 10 bases between them. The CDR3 runs 13 residues. The chain's CDR3 is CASSYGPGDEQYF. The CDR3 DNA reads TGTGCCAGCAGTTACGGTCCAGGGGACGAGCAGTACTTC.

This chain connects TRBV5-1 to TRBJ1-1; 8 bases are a match to TRBD1. The CDR3 sequence is 16 residues long. Per the germline V gene, CDR1 is SGHRS and CDR2 is YFSETQ. Trimming at V came to 4 bases and at J to 3 bases, leaving 11 bases not matched to a gene. CDR3 bases: TGCGCCAGCAGCAGCGGACAGGGTGGGGTGGACACTGAAGCTTTCTTT. This encodes CASSSGQGGVDTEAFF.

This clone was detected only a few times. This chain joins TRBV6-6 and TRBJ2-6, with D possibly matching TRBD1 (6 bases). V gave up 6 bases and J gave up 2 bases, with 11 bases separating them. The germline gives CDR1 MNHNY, CDR2 SVGAGI (reference sequence). This CDR3 contains 15 residues. In DNA form, the CDR3 reads TGTGCCAGCAGCCCCAGGGGAACTGGGGCCAACGTCCTGACTTTC. Protein: CASSPRGTGANVLTF.

The gene calls are TRBV9 and TRBJ1-3; the D gene is possibly TRBD1 (5 bases). CDR1 is SGDLS and CDR2 is YYNGEE in the germline V gene. V lost 4 bases and J 4 bases, leaving 9 bases between the germline ends. There are 13 residues in the CDR3. The CDR3 reads CASSRNRGNTIYF. CDR3 in DNA: TGTGCCAGCAGCCGGAACAGGGGAAACACCATATATTTT.

The chain couples TRBV5-1 to TRBJ1-2, with 8 nucleotides matching TRBD1. The CDR3 has 13 residues. V shed 6 bases and J 5 bases; nucleotides not matched to a gene: 6. Per germline, CDR1 SGHRS and CDR2 YFSETQ. This CDR3 reads CASTKGQEYGYTF. DNA of the CDR3: TGCGCCAGCACCAAGGGACAGGAGTATGGCTACACCTTC.

The chain joins TRBV5-1 to TRBJ1-1, with D unclear. This CDR3 region has 15 residues. Deletions cut 0 bases from V and 1 base from J, with 10 bases between. Germline V CDR1 and CDR2: SGHRS, YFSETQ. CDR3 region: CASSLGSESNTEAFF. In DNA, the CDR3 is TGCGCCAGCAGCTTGGGTTCCGAGTCGAACACTGAAGCTTTCTTT.

The V gene is TRBV29-1, the J gene TRBJ1-5; D call uncertain. Germline CDR1 is SQVTM and CDR2 is ANQGSEA. Trimming removed 4 bases from V and 0 bases from J, with 7 bases in between. The CDR3 covers 13 residues. In nucleotides, the CDR3 is TGCAGCGTTGCCGGGAATAGCAATCAGCCCCAGCATTTT. Its translation is CSVAGNSNQPQHF.

The CDR3 nucleotides are TGTGCCAGCAGCTTTCCAGGGTCTCTCAACGAGCAGTACTTC. Its protein product is CASSFPGSLNEQYF. The genes are TRBV5-5 and TRBJ2-7, with D possibly being TRBD1 (5 bases). V was cut by 2 bases and J by 5 bases, with 14 bases left in between. The CDR3 consists of 14 residues. Germline V gene data show CDR1 as SGHKS and CDR2 as YYEKEE (reference sequence). The whole variable domain, filled in from reference TRBV5-5 and TRBJ2-7, reads DAGVTQSPTHLIKTRGQQVTLRCSPISGHKSVSWYQQVLGQGPQFIFQYYEKEERGRGNFPDRFSARQFPNYSSELNVNALLLGDSALYLCASSFPGSLNEQYFGPGTRLTVT.

The chain combines TRBV7-2 with TRBJ2-7, with D hard to call. Germline CDR1 SGHTA, CDR2 FQGNSA. There are 14 residues in the CDR3. V was pared by 3 bases and J by 0 bases, with 9 bases between. The chain's CDR3 is CASSFYLSSYEQYF. The CDR3 DNA reads as TGTGCCAGCAGCTTTTACCTTAGCTCCTACGAGCAGTACTTC.

This clone was recorded only once. The V call is TRBV21-1, the J call TRBJ2-1; the table names TRBD1, a call not compared with the DNA. TRBV21-1 has pseudogene status. The CDR3 consists of 17 residues. CDR3 sequence (DNA): TGTGCCAGCAGCAACAATTCTGGGCGTTGCTCCTACAATGAGCAGTTCTTC. This translates into CASSNNSGRCSYNEQFF.

The chain employs TRBV20-1 and TRBJ2-5, with a weak D call TRBD2 (6 bases). This CDR3 is built from 11 residues. Per the germline V gene, CDR1 is DFQATT and CDR2 is SNEGSKA (reference sequence). Trimming shortened V by 5 bases and J by 5 bases, and 9 bases separated the two germline ends. CDR3 DNA: TGCAGTGCTGGGACTCGGGAGACCCAGTACTTC. It specifies CSAGTRETQYF.

V usage is TRBV4-2 and J usage is TRBJ2-7, with 11 bases fitting TRBD2. V shed 0 bases, J shed 1 base, and the junction held 2 bases outside the gene matches. The CDR3 runs 16 residues. CDR1 is LGHNA and CDR2 is YNFKEQ in the germline V gene. For the CDR3, the DNA is TGTGCCAGCAGCCAAGACACTAGCGGGAGTTCCTACGAGCAGTACTTC. Translating it yields CASSQDTSGSSYEQYF.

The CDR3 reads CASSSISTGTNYGYTF. In nucleotides, the CDR3 is TGTGCCAGCAGTTCAATATCAACGGGGACTAACTATGGCTACACCTTC. The V call is TRBV28, the J call TRBJ1-2; D unclear. The V and J ends lost 4 bases and 0 bases respectively, with 15 bases between them. The CDR3 sequence is 16 residues long. Looked up from germline, CDR1 is MDHEN and CDR2 is SYDVKM.

V usage is TRBV25-1 and J usage is TRBJ1-2, with unresolved D. Germline values: CDR1 MGHDK, CDR2 SYGVNS. The germline V and J ends were trimmed by 5 bases and 1 base, with 5 bases remaining between them. CDR3 size: 12 residues. The CDR3 DNA follows: TGTGCCAGCAGTCAAAATAACTATGGCTACACCTTC. Residues: CASSQNNYGYTF.

This clone was counted once. V is TRBV28 and J is TRBJ2-3; weak D call: TRBD2 (6 bases). The germline V gene encodes CDR1 MDHEN and CDR2 SYDVKM. The CDR3 contains 16 residues. Trimming cost V 3 bases and J 9 bases, with 22 bases left between them. CDR3 loop: CASSFFIARDSSTQYF. The DNA of the CDR3 is TGTGCCAGCAGTTTTTTTATTGCTAGGGACTCGTCGACGCAGTATTTT.

This chain uses TRBV10-3 with TRBJ2-1; TRBD2 matches 8 bases. Trimming took 2 bases from V and 4 from J; bases not matched to a gene: 4. Germline lookup yields CDR1 ENHRY and CDR2 SYGVKD. CDR3 size: 15 residues. The CDR3 reads CAISEAGGLYNEQFF. The CDR3 region has the DNA TGTGCCATCAGTGAGGCGGGGGGCCTATACAATGAGCAGTTCTTC.

The gene calls are TRBV6-5 and TRBJ2-1, with D possibly being TRBD1 (5 bases). Trimming stripped 3 bases from V and 12 bases from J, with 12 bases between. The CDR3 totals 12 residues. Germline values: CDR1 MNHEY, CDR2 SVGAGI. This CDR3 reads CASSYSGRRQFF. DNA for the CDR3: TGTGCCAGCAGTTATTCAGGGCGTCGGCAGTTCTTC.

This clone was counted between two and nine times. The chain combines TRBV9 with TRBJ1-1, with D possibly matching TRBD1 (5 bases). The CDR3 covers 13 residues. CDR1 and CDR2 from the germline V gene are SGDLS and YYNGEE. V lost 4 bases and J 1 base, leaving 8 bases between the germline ends. CDR3 amino acids: CASSPGGNTEAFF. The CDR3 region has the DNA TGTGCCAGCAGCCCGGGGGGGAACACTGAAGCTTTCTTT.

The chain carries TRBV4-3 and TRBJ2-3, with 9 bases identical to TRBD2. The CDR3 has 15 residues. Trimming removed 0 bases from V and 3 bases from J; junction bases left unmatched: 1. Germline-derived CDR1 and CDR2 are LGHNA and YSLEER. CDR3 coding DNA: TGCGCCAGCAGCCAAGAGACTAGCGGAACAGATACGCAGTATTTT. Translation gives CASSQETSGTDTQYF.

In its sample, this clone was seen a few times. The V and J genes are TRBV28 and TRBJ1-1; 7 bases match TRBD1. Losses at the gene ends were 2 bases for V and 7 bases for J; bases not matched to a gene: 1. The CDR3 runs to 12 residues. Germline CDR1 and CDR2: MDHEN and SYDVKM. The CDR3 loop is CASSLRDSEAFF. The CDR3 DNA is TGTGCCAGCAGTTTAAGGGACAGTGAAGCTTTCTTT.

The CDR3 sequence: CASTSSGGVIDEQFF. The CDR3 DNA sequence: TGTGCCAGTACCAGTAGCGGGGGGGTAATTGATGAGCAGTTCTTC. This rearrangement joins TRBV19 to TRBJ2-1, with 11 bases matching TRBD2. The CDR3 covers 15 residues. V was clipped by 7 bases and J by 8 bases; unmatched bases: 10. Germline loops: CDR1 LNHDA, CDR2 SQIVND (reference sequence).

This chain links TRBV5-4 with TRBJ2-5, with 12 bases aligning to TRBD2. The CDR3 contains 17 residues. Germline assignment: CDR1 SGHNT and CDR2 YYREEE (reference sequence). Unmatched junction bases numbered 8, after V lost 3 bases and J lost 2 bases. CDR3 in amino acids: CASSYNFLAGGQETQYF. In DNA form, the CDR3 reads TGTGCCAGCAGCTATAATTTCCTAGCGGGGGGGCAAGAGACCCAGTACTTC.

This sequence joins TRBV5-6 and TRBJ2-7; 8 nucleotides line up with TRBD1. With V trimmed by 7 bases and J by 3 bases, 12 bases remained unmatched. The CDR3 consists of 15 residues. Germline lookup yields CDR1 SGHDT and CDR2 YYEEEE. This chain's CDR3 is CASETRGRSYYEQYF. CDR3 DNA sequence: TGTGCCAGCGAAACCAGGGGGCGCTCCTACTACGAGCAGTACTTC.

The chain carries TRBV11-2 and TRBJ1-6, with D unclear. The CDR3 extends over 14 amino acids. Germline CDR1 reads SGHAT; CDR2 reads FQNNGV. V dropped 2 bases and J dropped 10 bases, with 12 bases sitting between them. CDR3 residues: CASSLLGNYSPLHF. CDR3 in DNA: TGTGCCAGCAGCTTACTGGGTAACTACTCACCCCTCCACTTT. Drawing the rest from reference TRBV11-2 and TRBJ1-6, the complete variable domain is EAGVAQSPRYKIIEKRQSVAFWCNPISGHATLYWYQQILGQGPKLLIQFQNNGVVDDSQLPKDRFSAERLKGVDSTLKIQPAKLEDSAVYLCASSLLGNYSPLHFGNGTRLTVT.

The chain couples TRBV5-5 to TRBJ2-1; TRBD1 matches 7 bases. Trimming cost V 3 bases and J 3 bases; bases outside gene matches: 6. Per the germline V gene, CDR1 is SGHKS and CDR2 is YYEKEE (reference sequence). This CDR3 is built from 15 residues. CDR3 nucleotides: TGTGCCAGCAGCTACATGGGACAGTTCTACAATGAGCAGTTCTTC. Amino acids: CASSYMGQFYNEQFF.

V gene TRBV27 combines with J gene TRBJ1-2; the match to TRBD1 covers 8 bases. V lost 5 bases, J lost 1 base, and 18 bases stayed unmatched. The CDR3 contains 19 residues. The germline V gene encodes CDR1 MNHEY and CDR2 SMNVEV (reference sequence). The CDR3 is CASSERAPPQGGFNYGYTF. Here the CDR3 DNA reads TGTGCCAGCAGTGAAAGAGCCCCCCCACAGGGGGGATTTAACTATGGCTACACCTTC.

With regard to this clone: The junction does not match germline at one end; this may be a read error. The chain uses TRBV7-7 and TRBJ2-1, with 12 bases matching TRBD2. CDR3 length: 15 residues. Per the germline V gene, CDR1 is SSHAT and CDR2 is FNYEAQ (reference sequence). The CDR3 here is CASSDGLAGIDEQFF. The CDR3 nucleotides read TGTGCTAGCAGCGATGGACTAGCGGGAATCGATGAGCAGTTCTTC.